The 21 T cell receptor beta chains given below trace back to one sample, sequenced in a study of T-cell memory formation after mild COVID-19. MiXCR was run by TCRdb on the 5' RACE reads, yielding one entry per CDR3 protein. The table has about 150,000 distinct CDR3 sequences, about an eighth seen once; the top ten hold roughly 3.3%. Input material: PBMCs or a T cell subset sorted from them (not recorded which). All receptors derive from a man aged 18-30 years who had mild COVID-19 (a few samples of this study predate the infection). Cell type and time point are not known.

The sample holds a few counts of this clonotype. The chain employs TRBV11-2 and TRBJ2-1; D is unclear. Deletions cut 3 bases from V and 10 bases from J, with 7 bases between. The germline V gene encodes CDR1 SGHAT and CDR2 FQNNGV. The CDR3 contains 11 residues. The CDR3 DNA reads TGTGCCAGCAGCTTCCAAGGGGAGCAGTTCTTC. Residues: CASSFQGEQFF.

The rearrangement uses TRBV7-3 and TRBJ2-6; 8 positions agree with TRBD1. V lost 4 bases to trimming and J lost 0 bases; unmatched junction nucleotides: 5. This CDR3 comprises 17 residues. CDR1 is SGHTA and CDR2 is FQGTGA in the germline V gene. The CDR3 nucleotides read TGTGCCAGCAGCTCTGGACAGGGCGGCTCTGGGGCCAACGTCCTGACTTTC. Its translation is CASSSGQGGSGANVLTF.

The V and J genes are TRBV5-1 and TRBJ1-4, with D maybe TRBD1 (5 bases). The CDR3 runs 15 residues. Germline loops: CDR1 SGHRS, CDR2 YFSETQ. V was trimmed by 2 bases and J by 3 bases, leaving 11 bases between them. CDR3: CASSFQGESNEKLFF. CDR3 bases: TGCGCCAGCAGCTTCCAGGGAGAGTCTAATGAAAAACTGTTTTTT.

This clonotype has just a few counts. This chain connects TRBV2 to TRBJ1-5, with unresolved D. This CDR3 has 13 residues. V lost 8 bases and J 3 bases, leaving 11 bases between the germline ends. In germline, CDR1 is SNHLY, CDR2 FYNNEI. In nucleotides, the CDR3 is TGTGCCAGCGCACGCAGCTACAATCAGCCCCAGCATTTT. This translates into CASARSYNQPQHF.

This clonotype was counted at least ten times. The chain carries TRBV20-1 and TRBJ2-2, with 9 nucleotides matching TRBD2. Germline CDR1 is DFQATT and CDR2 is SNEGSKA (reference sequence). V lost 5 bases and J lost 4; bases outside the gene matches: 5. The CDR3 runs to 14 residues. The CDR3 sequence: CSALAGERTGELFF. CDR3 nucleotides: TGCAGTGCTTTAGCGGGGGAACGCACCGGGGAGCTGTTTTTT.

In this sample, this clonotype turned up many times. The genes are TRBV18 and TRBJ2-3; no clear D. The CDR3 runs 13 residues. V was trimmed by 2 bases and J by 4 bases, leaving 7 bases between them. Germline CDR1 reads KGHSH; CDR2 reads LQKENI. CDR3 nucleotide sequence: TGTGCCAGCTCACCAGGGGTTGCAGATACGCAGTATTTT. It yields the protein CASSPGVADTQYF. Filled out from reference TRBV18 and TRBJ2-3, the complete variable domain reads NAGVMQNPRHLVRRRGQEARLRCSPMKGHSHVYWYRQLPEEGLKFMVYLQKENIIDESGMPKERFSAEFPKEGPSILRIQQVVRGDSAAYFCASSPGVADTQYFGPGTRLTVL.

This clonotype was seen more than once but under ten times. The CDR3 sequence is CASSLDRQLNQPQHF. The CDR3, as DNA: TGTGCCAGCAGTTTAGATAGGCAGCTCAATCAGCCCCAGCATTTT. The chain employs TRBV12-3 or TRBV12-4 and TRBJ1-5; D gene unclear. There are 15 residues in the CDR3. V lost 1 base and J 3 bases, leaving 10 bases between the germline ends.

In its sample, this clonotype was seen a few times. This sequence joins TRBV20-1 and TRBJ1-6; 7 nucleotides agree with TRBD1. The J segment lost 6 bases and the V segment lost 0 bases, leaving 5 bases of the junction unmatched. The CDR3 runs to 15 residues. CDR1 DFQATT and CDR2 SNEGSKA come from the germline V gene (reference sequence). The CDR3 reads CSARDPAGGNSPLHF. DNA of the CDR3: TGCAGTGCTAGAGATCCCGCAGGGGGTAATTCACCCCTCCACTTT.

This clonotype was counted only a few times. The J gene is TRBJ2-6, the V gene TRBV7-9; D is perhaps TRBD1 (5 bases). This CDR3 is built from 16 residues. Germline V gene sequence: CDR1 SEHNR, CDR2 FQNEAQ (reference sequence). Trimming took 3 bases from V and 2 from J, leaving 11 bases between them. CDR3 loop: CASSFQGIAGANVLTF. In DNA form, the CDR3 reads TGTGCCAGCAGCTTCCAGGGTATAGCTGGGGCCAACGTCCTGACTTTC.

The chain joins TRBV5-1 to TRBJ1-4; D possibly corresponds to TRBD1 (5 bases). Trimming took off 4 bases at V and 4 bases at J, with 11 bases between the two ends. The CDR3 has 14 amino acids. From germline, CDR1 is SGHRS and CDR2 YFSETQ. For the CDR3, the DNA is TGCGCCAGCAGCCAACCGGGACTTAATGAAAAACTGTTTTTT. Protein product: CASSQPGLNEKLFF.

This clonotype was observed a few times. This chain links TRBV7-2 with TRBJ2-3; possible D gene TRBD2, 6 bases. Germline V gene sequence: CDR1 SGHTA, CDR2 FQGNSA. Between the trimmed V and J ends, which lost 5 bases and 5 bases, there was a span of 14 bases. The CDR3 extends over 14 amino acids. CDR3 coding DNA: TGTGCCAGCAGCCCCCGGAGGAGGGGAGATACGCAGTATTTT. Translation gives CASSPRRRGDTQYF.

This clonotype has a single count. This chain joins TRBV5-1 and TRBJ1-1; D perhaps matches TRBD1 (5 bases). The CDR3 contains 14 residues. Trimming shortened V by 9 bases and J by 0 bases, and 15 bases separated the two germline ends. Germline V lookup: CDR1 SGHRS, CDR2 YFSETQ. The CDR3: CATSRGLLNTEAFF. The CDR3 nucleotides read TGCGCCACGTCCCGGGGCCTTTTGAACACTGAAGCTTTCTTT.

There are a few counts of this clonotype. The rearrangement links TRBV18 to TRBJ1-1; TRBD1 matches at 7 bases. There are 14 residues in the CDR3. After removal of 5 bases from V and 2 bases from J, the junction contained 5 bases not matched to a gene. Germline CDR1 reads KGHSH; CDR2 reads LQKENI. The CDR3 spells CASSAGTDNTEAFF. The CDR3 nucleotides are TGTGCCAGCTCAGCCGGGACAGATAACACTGAAGCTTTCTTT. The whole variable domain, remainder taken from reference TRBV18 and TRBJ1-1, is NAGVMQNPRHLVRRRGQEARLRCSPMKGHSHVYWYRQLPEEGLKFMVYLQKENIIDESGMPKERFSAEFPKEGPSILRIQQVVRGDSAAYFCASSAGTDNTEAFFGQGTRLTVV.

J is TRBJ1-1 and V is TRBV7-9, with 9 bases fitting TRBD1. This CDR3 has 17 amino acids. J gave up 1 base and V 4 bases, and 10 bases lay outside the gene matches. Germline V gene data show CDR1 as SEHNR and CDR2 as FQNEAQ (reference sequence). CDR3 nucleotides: TGTGCCAGCAGCTCCCAGAAAAAGACAGGGGGGAACACTGAAGCTTTCTTT. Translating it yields CASSSQKKTGGNTEAFF.

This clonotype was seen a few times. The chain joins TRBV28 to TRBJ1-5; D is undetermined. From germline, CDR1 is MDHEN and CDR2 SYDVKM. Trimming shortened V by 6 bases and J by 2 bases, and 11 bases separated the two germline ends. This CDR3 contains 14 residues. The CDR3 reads CASSLGRGNQPQHF. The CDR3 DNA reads TGTGCCAGCAGCCTAGGGAGAGGCAATCAGCCCCAGCATTTT.

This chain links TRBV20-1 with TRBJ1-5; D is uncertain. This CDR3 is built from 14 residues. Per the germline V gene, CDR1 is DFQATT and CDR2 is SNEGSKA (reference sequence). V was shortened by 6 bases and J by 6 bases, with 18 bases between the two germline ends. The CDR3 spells CSALGGSSGQPQHF. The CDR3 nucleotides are TGCAGTGCCCTGGGAGGGAGTTCAGGTCAGCCCCAGCATTTT.

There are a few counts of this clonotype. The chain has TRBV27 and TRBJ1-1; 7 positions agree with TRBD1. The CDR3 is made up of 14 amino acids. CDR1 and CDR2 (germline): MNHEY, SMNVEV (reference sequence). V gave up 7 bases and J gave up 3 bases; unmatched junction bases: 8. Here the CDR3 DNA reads TGTGCCAGCACCCGGCAAGGGGGCTACACTGAAGCTTTCTTT. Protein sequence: CASTRQGGYTEAFF.

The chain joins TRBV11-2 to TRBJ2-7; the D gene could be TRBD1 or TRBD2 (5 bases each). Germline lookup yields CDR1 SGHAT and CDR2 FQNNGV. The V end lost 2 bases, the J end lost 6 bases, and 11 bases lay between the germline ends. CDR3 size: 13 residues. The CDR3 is CASSLNEGPEQYV. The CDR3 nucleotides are TGTGCCAGCAGCTTAAATGAGGGACCCGAGCAGTACGTC.

The CDR3 is CASSSGTANTGELFF. The CDR3 region has the DNA TGCGCCAGCAGCTCGGGGACAGCGAACACCGGGGAGCTGTTTTTT. The rearrangement links TRBV5-1 to TRBJ2-2; TRBD1 matches 7 bases. V dropped 3 bases and J dropped 0; count of bases not matched to a gene: 2. From germline, CDR1 is SGHRS and CDR2 YFSETQ. The CDR3 extends over 15 amino acids.

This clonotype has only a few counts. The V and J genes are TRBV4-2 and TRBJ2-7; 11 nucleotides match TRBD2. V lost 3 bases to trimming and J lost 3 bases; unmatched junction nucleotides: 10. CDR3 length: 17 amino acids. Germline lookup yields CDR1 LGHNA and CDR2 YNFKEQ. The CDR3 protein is CASSQGTGTSGNYEQYF. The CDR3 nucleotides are TGTGCCAGCAGCCAGGGAACAGGGACTAGCGGAAACTACGAGCAGTACTTC.

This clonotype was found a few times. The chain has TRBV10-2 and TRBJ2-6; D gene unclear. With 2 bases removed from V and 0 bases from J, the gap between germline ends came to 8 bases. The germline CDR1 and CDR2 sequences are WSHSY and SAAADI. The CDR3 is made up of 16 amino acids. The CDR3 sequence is CASSETRISGANVLTF. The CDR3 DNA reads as TGCGCCAGCAGTGAGACACGAATCTCTGGGGCCAACGTCCTGACTTTC.